One TCR beta chain is described in this entry. The sample originates from a study of identifying expanded T cells in peripheral blood. The protocol was immunoSEQ multiplex PCR, while the TCRdb copy is restricted to in-frame clones and leaves out a portion. The repertoire holds 85,000 to 120,000 clones, with roughly 88% as singletons. V gave up 0 bases and J gave up 0 bases; unmatched junction bases: 6. The CDR3 extends over 16 amino acids. The germline CDR1 and CDR2 sequences are GTSNPN and SVGIG (reference sequence). The sample consisted of blood. The chain employs TRBV30 and TRBJ2-3; 7 bases are shared with TRBD2. The sequence derives from a person aged 18-70 years in good health. The CDR3 region is CAWSVKAGTSTDTQYF. The CDR3 nucleotides read TGTGCCTGGAGTGTAAAAGCGGGGACTAGCACAGATACGCAGTATTTT.